The 29 T cell receptor beta chains given below trace back to one sample, sequenced in a study of CD8 T cells in ankylosing spondylitis (dated by TCRdb to about 2017). Library method: 5' RACE. Reads for this sample came from an Illumina HiSeq 2500. Clones were called with MiXCR by TCRdb after fastp trimmed the public reads at Q25, and only in-frame beta chains were retained. Each CDR3 protein gets just one entry, which takes the most common genes and DNA from the rows behind it. Here the sample has over 200,000 distinct CDR3 sequences; about 18% occur a single time. The ten largest make up under 45% of the sample. The investigation overall reported the following: Blood from ankylosing spondylitis patients appeared to be characterized by a TCR beta motif made up of several highly homologous amino acid variants.

Their antigen targets remain unknown. The sequencing sample was made of blood, either unsorted or a sorted T cell fraction (not recorded which). The receptors here all came from a male donor with ankylosing spondylitis.

This clonotype was observed a few times. The chain has TRBV5-5 and TRBJ2-1; no clear D. There are 11 residues in the CDR3. The ends were cut back, 5 bases at V and 9 bases at J, with 9 bases in the middle. Germline V gene lookup returns CDR1 SGHKS and CDR2 YYEKEE (reference sequence). The CDR3 protein is CASSYWGEQFF. The DNA for the CDR3 is TGTGCCAGCAGTTACTGGGGTGAGCAGTTCTTC. The full variable domain, rest sourced from reference TRBV5-5 and TRBJ2-1, is DAGVTQSPTHLIKTRGQQVTLRCSPISGHKSVSWYQQVLGQGPQFIFQYYEKEERGRGNFPDRFSARQFPNYSSELNVNALLLGDSALYLCASSYWGEQFFGPGTRLTVL.

This clonotype was counted between two and nine times. The genes are TRBV19 and TRBJ1-5; a weak D match, TRBD1 (5 bases). Trimming took 1 base from V and 6 from J, leaving 10 bases between them. In germline, CDR1 is LNHDA, CDR2 SQIVND (reference sequence). CDR3 size: 14 residues. The CDR3 bases are TGTGCCAGTAGTATAGGCGAGGGGTTTCAGCCCCAGCATTTT. Protein sequence: CASSIGEGFQPQHF.

This chain connects TRBV28 to TRBJ2-1, with D perhaps TRBD1 (6 bases). This CDR3 region has 16 residues. CDR1 and CDR2 (germline): MDHEN, SYDVKM. V lost 3 bases, J lost 7 bases, and 19 bases lay in between. CDR3 nucleotides: TGTGCCAGCAGTTTGGGTGCAGGGGCGCCTAGGAATGAGCAGTTCTTC. This sequence encodes CASSLGAGAPRNEQFF.

In its sample, this clonotype was seen a few times. This chain uses TRBV12-3 or TRBV12-4 with TRBJ1-2; TRBD1 is a possible D gene (5 bases). This CDR3 has 11 residues. V dropped 8 bases and J dropped 4 bases, with 8 bases sitting between them. The CDR3 DNA follows: TGTGCCAGCTCCGACAGCTATGGCTACACCTTC. This translates into CASSDSYGYTF.

Regarding this clonotype: Its ends do not fully match the called genes, so a read error is possible. V is TRBV5-4 and J is TRBJ2-4; D unresolved. Germline V gene lookup returns CDR1 SGHNT and CDR2 YYREEE (reference sequence). The CDR3 runs to 12 residues. In DNA, the CDR3 is TGTGCCAGCAGCTCAGCCGAAAACATTCAGTACTTC. This gives the protein CASSSAENIQYF.

This clonotype was seen a handful of times. The junction and the germline gene differ at one end; a read error may be behind it. The V and J genes are TRBV29-1 and TRBJ1-2; TRBD1 might be the D (6 bases). CDR1 is SQVTM, CDR2 ANQGSEA, per germline. The CDR3 extends over 11 amino acids. DNA for the CDR3: TGCAGCGTTGACAGGACAGAAGGCTCCACCTTC. It is translated as CSVDRTEGSTF.

The table lists this clonotype with a count of one. This chain joins TRBV6-5 and TRBJ1-1; no definite D call. Germline-derived CDR1 and CDR2 are MNHEY and SVGAGI. Deletions cut 4 bases from V and 1 base from J, with 7 bases between. The CDR3 is 13 residues long. CDR3: CASSSHTNTEAFF. The DNA for the CDR3 is TGTGCCAGCAGTTCTCACACGAACACTGAAGCTTTCTTT.

This clonotype was counted a few times. The CDR3 nucleotides are TGCGCCAGCAGCCTCGGACAGGGGAGTTTTGACATTCAGTACTTC. This translates into CASSLGQGSFDIQYF. The chain combines TRBV4-1 with TRBJ2-4; 9 bases match TRBD1. Trimming at V came to 4 bases and at J to 8 bases, leaving 9 bases not matched to a gene. Germline lookup yields CDR1 MGHRA and CDR2 YSYEKL. The CDR3 is made up of 15 amino acids.

The chain combines TRBV2 with TRBJ1-5, with D hard to call. Trimming took 2 bases from V and 1 from J, leaving 18 bases between them. Germline CDR1 SNHLY, CDR2 FYNNEI. The CDR3 runs to 18 residues. CDR3 protein: CASSEFQAVGRSNQPQHF. The CDR3, as DNA: TGTGCCAGCAGTGAATTTCAGGCGGTCGGCAGAAGCAATCAGCCCCAGCATTTT.

The V call is TRBV28, the J call TRBJ2-1, with D possibly being TRBD1 (6 bases). The germline V gene has CDR1 MDHEN and CDR2 SYDVKM. The CDR3 covers 16 residues. V lost 6 bases, J lost 9 bases, and 24 bases lay in between. CDR3 in DNA: TGTGCCAGCAGCCAAATCCAGGGGTCCCTAATAGGTGAGCAGTTCTTC. Protein product: CASSQIQGSLIGEQFF.

This clonotype has only a few counts. The chain is built from TRBV25-1 and TRBJ2-1; no reliable D call. This CDR3 has 11 residues. Deletions cut 8 bases from V and 9 bases from J, with 11 bases between. Germline CDR1 reads MGHDK; CDR2 reads SYGVNS. CDR3 protein: CASPSLCEQFF. The CDR3 DNA follows: TGTGCCAGCCCCTCGCTGTGTGAGCAGTTCTTC.

In its sample, this clonotype was seen a few times. This sequence joins TRBV7-2 and TRBJ2-1, with a possible D match to TRBD1 (5 bases). The CDR3 is made up of 13 amino acids. The V and J ends lost 5 bases and 10 bases respectively, with 15 bases between them. Germline V gene lookup returns CDR1 SGHTA and CDR2 FQGNSA. The CDR3 here is CASSQTSGWEQFF. CDR3 sequence (DNA): TGTGCCAGCAGCCAAACCTCAGGGTGGGAGCAGTTCTTC.

This clonotype was counted a few times. J is TRBJ1-4 and V is TRBV4-1; D is possibly TRBD1 (5 bases). V gave up 3 bases and J gave up 1 base, with 9 bases separating them. CDR3 length: 15 amino acids. CDR1 is MGHRA, CDR2 YSYEKL, per germline. CDR3 residues: CASSQDIETNEKLFF. For the CDR3, the DNA is TGCGCCAGCAGCCAGGACATCGAAACTAATGAAAAACTGTTTTTT.

This clonotype was detected only a few times. The gene calls are TRBV6-1 and TRBJ2-7, with 11 bases matching TRBD2. This CDR3 is built from 16 residues. Germline assignment: CDR1 MNHNS and CDR2 SASEGT. The V gene end was trimmed by 3 bases and the J gene end by 5 bases; junction bases not matched to a gene: 9. Written as DNA, the CDR3 is TGTGCCAGCAGTGAGCTAGCGGGAGGTTCTTTCCACGAGCAGTACTTC. Translating gives CASSELAGGSFHEQYF.

This clonotype has a count of ten or more. V gene TRBV5-1 combines with J gene TRBJ2-7; D not certain. Germline CDR1 and CDR2: SGHRS and YFSETQ. V was clipped by 1 base and J by 3 bases, with 8 bases between them. The length of the CDR3 is 13 residues. The DNA for the CDR3 is TGCGCCAGCAGCTTGCCCGGCGACTACGAGCAGTACTTC. Its protein product is CASSLPGDYEQYF.

This clonotype was observed a handful of times. The chain couples TRBV30 to TRBJ2-3; 9 bases line up with TRBD2. The ends lost 2 bases at V and 5 bases at J; junction bases unmatched: 14. CDR1 and CDR2 from the germline V gene are GTSNPN and SVGIG (reference sequence). The CDR3 covers 17 residues. Here the CDR3 reads CAWSFGASGIHQDTQYF. The DNA of the CDR3 is TGTGCCTGGAGTTTTGGGGCTAGCGGGATTCATCAAGATACGCAGTATTTT. The full variable domain, completed using reference TRBV30 and TRBJ2-3, is SQTIHQWPATLVQPVGSPLSLECTVEGTSNPNLYWYRQAAGRGLQLLFYSVGIGQISSEVPQNLSASRPQDRQFILSSKKLLLSDSGFYLCAWSFGASGIHQDTQYFGPGTRLTVL.

This clonotype occurred many times. This chain joins TRBV5-1 and TRBJ2-1; 9 positions agree with TRBD1. Germline CDR1 SGHRS, CDR2 YFSETQ. The CDR3 loop spans 16 amino acids. Losses at the gene ends were 0 bases for V and 8 bases for J; bases not matched to a gene: 9. The CDR3 bases are TGCGCCAGCAGCTTGGCGGGACAGGGTTTTTTCGATGAGCAGTTCTTC. As protein: CASSLAGQGFFDEQFF.

V and J are TRBV24-1 and TRBJ2-2; D is perhaps TRBD1 (6 bases). CDR1 KGHDR and CDR2 SFDVKD come from the germline V gene. V was clipped by 5 bases and J by 5 bases, with 23 bases between them. This CDR3 comprises 18 residues. The CDR3 region is CATSGGREQGPRTGELFF. As DNA, the CDR3 is TGTGCCACCAGTGGGGGGAGAGAGCAGGGGCCCAGGACCGGGGAGCTGTTTTTT.

In this sample, this clonotype turned up a few times. V usage is TRBV4-3 and J usage is TRBJ2-5; D perhaps matches TRBD1 (6 bases). The V gene lost 0 bases and the J gene lost 5 bases, with 13 bases spanning the gap. The CDR3 spans 15 residues. Germline CDR1 and CDR2: LGHNA and YSLEER. The CDR3 bases are TGCGCCAGCAGCCAAGATTCGGAGAGGGGGGAGACCCAGTACTTC. This codes for CASSQDSERGETQYF.

CDR3 nucleotide sequence: TGTGCCAGCAGCCAATTAGGGAACCCCTACGAGCAGTACTTC. Amino acids: CASSQLGNPYEQYF. This rearrangement joins TRBV4-2 to TRBJ2-7; no clear D. Trimming took 2 bases from V and 2 from J, leaving 10 bases between them. The CDR3 covers 14 residues. Germline values: CDR1 LGHNA, CDR2 YNFKEQ.

V is TRBV6-2 or TRBV6-3 and J is TRBJ2-1; D unresolved. CDR3 length: 16 amino acids. The V and J ends lost 0 bases and 0 bases respectively, with 9 bases between them. CDR1 is MNHEY and CDR2 is SVGEGT in the germline V gene. In nucleotides, the CDR3 is TGTGCCAGCAGTTACTCTGCGCAGAGCTCCTACAATGAGCAGTTCTTC. Its translation is CASSYSAQSSYNEQFF.

This clonotype was seen more than once but under ten times. The gene calls are TRBV14 and TRBJ2-5; D remains unclear. The CDR3 is 13 amino acids. V gave up 1 base and J gave up 2 bases, with 5 bases separating them. CDR1 SGHDN and CDR2 FVKESK come from the germline V gene. CDR3 DNA sequence: TGTGCCAGCAGCCAAGTCTGGCAAGAGACCCAGTACTTC. Its translation is CASSQVWQETQYF. Supplemented by reference TRBV14 and TRBJ2-5, the full variable domain reads EAGVTQFPSHSVIEKGQTVTLRCDPISGHDNLYWYRRVMGKEIKFLLHFVKESKQDESGMPNNRFLAERTGGTYSTLKVQPAELEDSGVYFCASSQVWQETQYFGPGTRLLVL.

The sample holds a few counts of this clonotype. The chain is built from TRBV5-1 and TRBJ2-7, with unresolved D. This CDR3 has 15 amino acids. Trimming took off 0 bases at V and 3 bases at J, with 13 bases between the two ends. Per the germline V gene, CDR1 is SGHRS and CDR2 is YFSETQ. The chain's CDR3 is CASSLELGTHYEQYF. The CDR3 DNA is TGCGCCAGCAGCTTGGAATTGGGAACACACTACGAGCAGTACTTC. Full variable domain (outside the CDR3, taken from reference TRBV5-1 and TRBJ2-7): KAGVTQTPRYLIKTRGQQVTLSCSPISGHRSVSWYQQTPGQGLQFLFEYFSETQRNKGNFPGRFSGRQFSNSRSEMNVSTLELGDSALYLCASSLELGTHYEQYFGPGTRLTVT.

The genes are TRBV5-1 and TRBJ2-3; D uncertain. There are 15 residues in the CDR3. The germline CDR1 and CDR2 sequences are SGHRS and YFSETQ. Trimming left V 0 bases short and J 2 bases short, with 10 bases between. The CDR3 sequence is CASSLGLWDTDTQYF. The CDR3 region has the DNA TGCGCCAGCAGCTTGGGACTCTGGGACACAGATACGCAGTATTTT. Full variable domain (remainder filled in from reference TRBV5-1 and TRBJ2-3): KAGVTQTPRYLIKTRGQQVTLSCSPISGHRSVSWYQQTPGQGLQFLFEYFSETQRNKGNFPGRFSGRQFSNSRSEMNVSTLELGDSALYLCASSLGLWDTDTQYFGPGTRLTVL.

The gene calls are TRBV30 and TRBJ2-1; 9 bases are shared with TRBD2. V shed 0 bases and J 7 bases; nucleotides not matched to a gene: 7. Per germline, CDR1 GTSNPN and CDR2 SVGIG (reference sequence). The CDR3 covers 15 residues. For the CDR3, the DNA is TGTGCCTGGAGTGTTGGACTAGCGACCGGTAATGAGCAGTTCTTC. It yields the protein CAWSVGLATGNEQFF.

The J gene is TRBJ2-3, the V gene TRBV5-5; 10 positions match TRBD2. With V trimmed by 4 bases and J by 2 bases, 7 bases remained unmatched. The CDR3 consists of 16 residues. Germline V lookup: CDR1 SGHKS, CDR2 YYEKEE (reference sequence). The CDR3 reads CASSQGLAMYTDTQYF. In nucleotides, the CDR3 is TGTGCCAGCAGCCAGGGACTAGCGATGTACACAGATACGCAGTATTTT.

This clonotype was picked up a small number of times. The chain employs TRBV6-1 and TRBJ2-7; no clear D. With 3 bases removed from V and 2 bases from J, the gap between germline ends came to 8 bases. The CDR3 runs 13 residues. Germline lookup yields CDR1 MNHNS and CDR2 SASEGT. The CDR3: CASSDRQPYEQYF. The CDR3 DNA reads TGTGCCAGCAGTGATCGCCAACCCTACGAGCAGTACTTC.

The rearrangement uses TRBV29-1 and TRBJ2-7, with D possibly TRBD1 on 6 matching bases. V was clipped by 5 bases and J by 3 bases, with 14 bases between them. Germline CDR1 is SQVTM and CDR2 is ANQGSEA. CDR3 length: 13 amino acids. CDR3 amino acids: CSVHGQGNYEQYF. The CDR3 DNA follows: TGCAGCGTTCACGGGCAGGGGAACTACGAGCAGTACTTC.

This chain links TRBV12-3 or TRBV12-4 with TRBJ2-7, with TRBD2 matching 13 bases. Trimming at V came to 6 bases and at J to 7 bases, leaving 12 bases not matched to a gene. The CDR3 totals 16 residues. The CDR3 DNA follows: TGTGCCAGCAGCCCTCCGGGACTAGCGGGGCGGGGGGAGCAGTACTTC. Amino acid sequence: CASSPPGLAGRGEQYF.